The 31 T cell receptor beta chains in this list originate from one sample, sequenced in a study of control samples from healthy donors and cancer patients. Libraries were prepared by immunoSEQ multiplex PCR; TCRdb keeps only in-frame clonotypes and omits some of them. Here the sample spans 150,000 to 200,000 clones, about 93% being singletons. The material sequenced was blood. Receptor source: a man between 18 and 29 years old in good health.

The chain recombines TRBV13 with TRBJ2-5; 8 bases are a match to TRBD2. The V gene end was trimmed by 4 bases and the J gene end by 5 bases; junction bases not matched to a gene: 6. Germline-derived CDR1 and CDR2 are PRHDT and FYEKMQ (reference sequence). There are 14 residues in the CDR3. The CDR3 region is CASSSRGGRETQYF. The CDR3 coding sequence is TGTGCCAGCAGCTCCCGGGGGGGCCGGGAGACCCAGTACTTC.

J is TRBJ1-4 and V is TRBV6-2 or TRBV6-3; 7 positions match TRBD1. V trimming: 2 bases; J trimming: 6 bases; junction bases outside the gene matches: 6. The V gene's germline CDR1 is MNHEY and CDR2 SVGEGT. The CDR3 extends over 15 amino acids. The CDR3 region has the DNA TGTGCCAGCAGTTACGTTTGGACAGGAGATGAAAAACTGTTTTTT. This translates into CASSYVWTGDEKLFF.

This rearrangement joins TRBV5-1 to TRBJ1-2; D remains unclear. The germline V gene has CDR1 SGHRS and CDR2 YFSETQ. The CDR3 spans 13 residues. V lost 5 bases and J lost 4, with 12 bases in between. The CDR3 is CASRFAEGYGYTF. CDR3 nucleotides: TGCGCCAGCAGGTTCGCGGAGGGCTATGGCTACACCTTC.

The chain links TRBV28 to TRBJ1-1; maybe TRBD1 (6 bases). The CDR3 runs to 14 residues. The ends were cut back, 6 bases at V and 2 bases at J, with 13 bases in the middle. CDR1 and CDR2 (germline): MDHEN, SYDVKM. DNA for the CDR3: TGTGCCAGCAGACGGGACACTCGAAACACTGAAGCTTTCTTT. Its protein is CASRRDTRNTEAFF.

The chain is built from TRBV5-1 and TRBJ1-3; D might be TRBD1 (6 bases). Looked up from germline, CDR1 is SGHRS and CDR2 is YFSETQ. This CDR3 spans 16 amino acids. With 0 bases removed from V and 3 bases from J, the gap between germline ends came to 13 bases. The DNA for the CDR3 is TGCGCCAGCAGCTTGGCCAGCCAGGGGAGTGGAAACACCATATATTTT. Translated: CASSLASQGSGNTIYF.

The rearrangement links TRBV11-2 to TRBJ1-6; 10 bases match TRBD1. J lost 14 bases, V lost 2 bases, and 12 bases had no gene match. This CDR3 region has 16 residues. Germline-derived CDR1 and CDR2 are SGHAT and FQNNGV. DNA for the CDR3: TGTGCCAGCAGCTTACCGCCCGGGACAGGGGATCCATCCCTCCACTTT. Translation: CASSLPPGTGDPSLHF. The variable domain in full, completed from reference TRBV11-2 and TRBJ1-6, reads EAGVAQSPRYKIIEKRQSVAFWCNPISGHATLYWYQQILGQGPKLLIQFQNNGVVDDSQLPKDRFSAERLKGVDSTLKIQPAKLEDSAVYLCASSLPPGTGDPSLHFGNGTRLTVT.

This sequence joins TRBV5-6 and TRBJ2-1, with D possibly matching TRBD2 (5 bases). The CDR3 extends over 15 amino acids. Germline CDR1 and CDR2: SGHDT and YYEEEE. Between the trimmed V and J ends, which lost 1 base and 1 base, there was a span of 9 bases. The CDR3 coding sequence is TGTGCCAGCAGCTTGTTGCGAGGGTCCTACAATGAGCAGTTCTTC. Its protein is CASSLLRGSYNEQFF.

This chain connects TRBV4-1 to TRBJ2-3; 7 bases align to TRBD2. CDR1 and CDR2 (germline): MGHRA, YSYEKL. The V segment lost 2 bases and the J segment 2 bases; nucleotides outside the gene matches: 7. The CDR3 extends over 16 amino acids. The DNA for the CDR3 is TGCGCCAGCAGCCAATATACTAGCGCCAACACAGATACGCAGTATTTT. Protein: CASSQYTSANTDTQYF.

This chain links TRBV5-1 with TRBJ1-1; unclear D gene. The CDR3 has 14 residues. V was clipped by 6 bases and J by 2 bases, with 14 bases between them. From germline, CDR1 is SGHRS and CDR2 YFSETQ. The CDR3 DNA reads TGCGCCAGCAAGAGGGCCGTATTTAACACTGAAGCTTTCTTT. Amino acids: CASKRAVFNTEAFF.

CDR3 DNA sequence: TGTGCCAGCTCATCCGGGACAGGGTACGAGCAGTACTTC. Its translation: CASSSGTGYEQYF. V gene TRBV18 combines with J gene TRBJ2-7; 9 positions match TRBD1. The V and J ends lost 5 bases and 4 bases, in that order; junction bases with no gene match: 3. Germline CDR1 is KGHSH and CDR2 is LQKENI. CDR3 size: 13 residues.

The chain couples TRBV5-1 to TRBJ2-1; a weak D match, TRBD1 (6 bases). The CDR3 loop spans 14 amino acids. Germline V gene lookup returns CDR1 SGHRS and CDR2 YFSETQ. The V end lost 3 bases, the J end lost 3 bases, and 10 bases lay between the germline ends. CDR3 amino acids: CASSSGTRYNEQFF. CDR3 DNA sequence: TGCGCCAGCAGCTCTGGGACACGCTACAATGAGCAGTTCTTC.

At least ten counts were recorded for this clone. The genes are TRBV30 and TRBJ1-2; perhaps TRBD1 as D (6 bases). V was shortened by 0 bases and J by 6 bases, with 17 bases between the two germline ends. The CDR3 is made up of 15 amino acids. CDR1 GTSNPN and CDR2 SVGIG come from the germline V gene (reference sequence). The DNA of the CDR3 is TGTGCCTGGAGTGTCCTCCCTGGGGCAGGGGATGGCTACACCTTC. Translating gives CAWSVLPGAGDGYTF.

The rearrangement joins TRBV30 to TRBJ2-7, with D possibly being TRBD2 (6 bases). V lost 2 bases, J lost 3 bases, and 11 bases lay in between. Germline loops: CDR1 GTSNPN, CDR2 SVGIG (reference sequence). The CDR3 has 13 amino acids. The CDR3 loop reads CAWSTGTYYEQYF. As DNA, the CDR3 is TGTGCCTGGAGTACCGGGACTTACTACGAGCAGTACTTC.

The rearrangement joins TRBV10-3 to TRBJ1-3; D is unclear. The CDR3 runs 16 residues. V lost 2 bases to trimming and J lost 4 bases, with 15 bases between them. Germline CDR1 reads ENHRY; CDR2 reads SYGVKD. CDR3 amino acids: CAISETRDLGGNTIYF. CDR3 DNA sequence: TGTGCCATCAGTGAGACGAGAGACCTAGGCGGAAACACCATATATTTT.

This rearrangement joins TRBV28 to TRBJ2-1, with TRBD2 identical over 14 bases. The CDR3 has 15 amino acids. V dropped 5 bases and J dropped 7; count of bases not matched to a gene: 4. From germline, CDR1 is MDHEN and CDR2 SYDVKM. The CDR3 nucleotides are TGTGCCAGCAGTATGACTAGCGGGGGGGCGAATGAGCAGTTCTTC. This translates into CASSMTSGGANEQFF.

The chain combines TRBV6-5 with TRBJ2-1; the D is unclear. Germline loops: CDR1 MNHEY, CDR2 SVGAGI. V lost 6 bases, J lost 5 bases, and 17 bases lay in between. CDR3 size: 15 residues. The CDR3 nucleotides read TGTGCCAGCAGCCCCTTTGGACCCCAGGACAATGAGCAGTTCTTC. Protein: CASSPFGPQDNEQFF.

There are a few counts of this clone. The chain employs TRBV6-5 and TRBJ1-3; TRBD1 agrees at 8 bases. Trimming cost V 4 bases and J 3 bases; bases outside gene matches: 2. This CDR3 is built from 14 residues. Germline assignment: CDR1 MNHEY and CDR2 SVGAGI. CDR3 sequence: CASSSDRDGNTIYF. CDR3 sequence (DNA): TGTGCCAGCAGTTCGGACAGGGATGGAAACACCATATATTTT.

The V and J genes are TRBV19 and TRBJ1-6; 7 bases align to TRBD1. CDR1 and CDR2 (germline): LNHDA, SQIVND (reference sequence). V was pared by 8 bases and J by 15 bases, with 7 bases of the junction left unmatched. This CDR3 contains 11 residues. The CDR3 nucleotides read TGTGCCAGTCGTCAAGGGACAGTCCTCCACTTT. It specifies CASRQGTVLHF.

The J gene is TRBJ1-1, the V gene TRBV18; D unclear. Looked up from germline, CDR1 is KGHSH and CDR2 is LQKENI. The germline V and J ends were trimmed by 2 bases and 0 bases, with 7 bases remaining between them. There are 14 residues in the CDR3. DNA of the CDR3: TGTGCCAGCTCACCATTGCCTCTGAACACTGAAGCTTTCTTT. This gives the protein CASSPLPLNTEAFF. The complete variable domain, with remaining parts taken from reference TRBV18 and TRBJ1-1, reads NAGVMQNPRHLVRRRGQEARLRCSPMKGHSHVYWYRQLPEEGLKFMVYLQKENIIDESGMPKERFSAEFPKEGPSILRIQQVVRGDSAAYFCASSPLPLNTEAFFGQGTRLTVV.

CDR3 sequence: CASAGGQSPLHF. In DNA form, the CDR3 reads TGTGCCAGCGCGGGCGGCCAATCACCCCTCCACTTT. This chain connects TRBV28 to TRBJ1-6, with D unclear. With 8 bases removed from V and 10 bases from J, the gap between germline ends came to 12 bases. The CDR3 sequence is 12 residues long. Germline lookup yields CDR1 MDHEN and CDR2 SYDVKM.

This clone was picked up a small number of times. CDR3 sequence: CASSGQAPDEQYF. The CDR3 DNA is TGTGCCAGCAGCGGACAGGCCCCCGACGAGCAGTACTTC. This rearrangement joins TRBV2 to TRBJ2-7; 7 bases align to TRBD1. The V and J ends lost 6 bases and 5 bases, in that order; junction bases with no gene match: 7. CDR3 size: 13 residues. The germline V gene has CDR1 SNHLY and CDR2 FYNNEI. Supplemented by reference TRBV2 and TRBJ2-7, the full variable domain reads EPEVTQTPSHQVTQMGQEVILRCVPISNHLYFYWYRQILGQKVEFLVSFYNNEISEKSEIFDDQFSVERPDGSNFTLKIRSTKLEDSAMYFCASSGQAPDEQYFGPGTRLTVT.

The V call is TRBV24-1, the J call TRBJ2-1; TRBD1 matches at 9 bases. There are 13 residues in the CDR3. Trimming cost V 9 bases and J 4 bases; bases outside gene matches: 3. Germline V gives CDR1 KGHDR, CDR2 SFDVKD. CDR3 nucleotide sequence: TGTGCCACCCGGGACAGGGTATACAATGAGCAGTTCTTC. Protein product: CATRDRVYNEQFF.

V is TRBV6-2 or TRBV6-3 and J is TRBJ2-6; 11 positions match TRBD1. This CDR3 has 18 residues. In germline, CDR1 is MNHEY, CDR2 SVGEGT. Germline trimming cut 6 bases from V and 1 base from J; bases unmatched to any gene: 8. The CDR3 is CASSPRTGGASGANVLTF. The CDR3 bases are TGTGCCAGCAGCCCTAGGACAGGGGGCGCGTCTGGGGCCAACGTCCTGACTTTC.

The table lists this clone with a count of one. The rearrangement links TRBV28 to TRBJ1-6; D remains unclear. Germline lookup yields CDR1 MDHEN and CDR2 SYDVKM. There are 14 residues in the CDR3. Trimming pared 1 base from V and 8 bases from J, leaving 9 bases between. CDR3 DNA: TGTGCCAGCAGTTTATATGAGCCCTATTCACCCCTCCACTTT. It is translated as CASSLYEPYSPLHF.

The chain couples TRBV7-9 to TRBJ2-1, with D unclear. The CDR3 runs to 15 residues. Germline loops: CDR1 SEHNR, CDR2 FQNEAQ (reference sequence). V was pared by 1 base and J by 3 bases, with 10 bases between. The DNA for the CDR3 is TGTGCCAGCAGCTTAGACCAAAGCTTCTACAATGAGCAGTTCTTC. Translating gives CASSLDQSFYNEQFF.

The chain links TRBV9 to TRBJ2-7, with TRBD1 matching over 8 bases. The germline gives CDR1 SGDLS, CDR2 YYNGEE. With V trimmed by 1 base and J by 3 bases, 6 bases remained unmatched. The CDR3 covers 15 residues. CDR3 region: CASSVTGQGSYEQYF. The CDR3 coding sequence is TGTGCCAGCAGCGTAACCGGACAGGGTAGCTACGAGCAGTACTTC.

The sample holds one count of this clone. The chain uses TRBV6-5 and TRBJ2-3; 11 positions match TRBD2. The ends lost 6 bases at V and 7 bases at J; junction bases unmatched: 9. The CDR3 has 15 residues. Germline V CDR1 and CDR2: MNHEY, SVGAGI. CDR3 residues: CASRLVAGGPNTQYF. DNA of the CDR3: TGTGCCAGCAGACTAGTAGCGGGGGGGCCAAATACGCAGTATTTT.

This chain uses TRBV18 with TRBJ1-1, with TRBD1 as a possible D gene (5 bases). Per germline, CDR1 KGHSH and CDR2 LQKENI. This CDR3 comprises 15 residues. Trimming took off 5 bases at V and 4 bases at J, with 17 bases between the two ends. CDR3: CASSVVGDPGTEAFF. The DNA for the CDR3 is TGTGCCAGCTCAGTTGTGGGGGATCCGGGCACTGAAGCTTTCTTT.

The V gene is TRBV3-1 (or the pseudogene TRBV3-2), the J gene TRBJ1-1; D remains unclear. With 5 bases removed from V and 1 base from J, the gap between germline ends came to 14 bases. CDR1 and CDR2 from the germline V gene are LGHDT and YNNKEL (reference sequence). CDR3 length: 15 residues. CDR3 nucleotides: TGTGCCAGCAGCTCGGGCGGGGATACGAACACTGAAGCTTTCTTT. Its translation is CASSSGGDTNTEAFF.

V and J are TRBV5-8 and TRBJ1-6, with D perhaps TRBD1 (5 bases). Germline assignment: CDR1 SGHTS and CDR2 YDEGEE. The ends were cut back, 4 bases at V and 10 bases at J, with 15 bases in the middle. The CDR3 is made up of 14 amino acids. The CDR3 protein is CASSLTWGFSPLHF. In DNA form, the CDR3 reads TGTGCCAGCAGCCTGACGTGGGGGTTCTCACCCCTCCACTTT. The full variable domain, completed using reference TRBV5-8 and TRBJ1-6, is EAGVTQSPTHLIKTRGQQATLRCSPISGHTSVYWYQQALGLGLQFLLWYDEGEERNRGNFPPRFSGRQFPNYSSELNVNALELEDSALYLCASSLTWGFSPLHFGNGTRLTVT.

This chain uses TRBV18 with TRBJ2-1, with TRBD1 matching over 9 bases. The CDR3 totals 15 residues. With 2 bases clipped from V and 6 bases from J, the junction kept 5 bases outside the gene matches. Germline loops: CDR1 KGHSH, CDR2 LQKENI. This chain's CDR3 is CASSPTGGFLNEQFF. The CDR3 nucleotides are TGTGCCAGCTCACCAACAGGGGGCTTTCTCAATGAGCAGTTCTTC.